This TCR beta chain was recovered during a study of blood T cell repertoires in COVID-19. Whole-study context: The United States, Italy and Spain supplied acute and convalescent COVID-19 samples. PBMCs, B-cell-depleted T cells, or T cells provided the cDNA or gDNA that made up the material.

V was clipped by 4 bases and J by 0 bases, with 9 bases between them. Germline CDR1 reads LNHNV; CDR2 reads YYDKDF (reference sequence). This CDR3 region has 15 residues. As handled by the study authors: By means of reference gene primer amplification, nucleated cell counts were estimated. Here immunoSEQ multiplex PCR was the method, and the copy in TCRdb shows in-frame clones only, minus some. Clone size and V and J calls were adopted from that table, with D and trimming inferred from the DNA. The sample shows 300,000 to 400,000 clones, about 90% of them seen only once. The source material was peripheral blood. This TCR derives from a woman under 30 who had recovered from COVID-19. The rearrangement links TRBV15 to TRBJ1-4; TRBD1 is a possible D gene (6 bases). As DNA, the CDR3 is TGTGCCACCAGCAACCGACAGGCAACTAATGAAAAACTGTTTTTT. This translates into CATSNRQATNEKLFF.